The 17 T cell receptor beta chains below all came from one sample that was sequenced in a study of memory CD4+ T cells and cytomegalovirus serostatus. Clones were sequenced by immunoSEQ multiplex PCR, and TCRdb holds only the in-frame ones, with some missing. The sample contains some 54,000 clones, around four fifths of which appear only once. The sort gate was single viable CD3+CD4+CD8-CD45RO+ cells for memory CD4+ T cells. The sequencing input was memory CD4+ T cells from blood. All receptors derive from an adult in good health and CMV-seropositive.

This clone was recorded a few times. The chain employs TRBV18 and TRBJ1-1, with unresolved D. Germline V gene sequence: CDR1 KGHSH, CDR2 LQKENI. V lost 3 bases to trimming and J lost 1 base, with 9 bases between them. There are 14 residues in the CDR3. CDR3 nucleotides: TGTGCCAGCTCACCCCACCCCCGGAACACTGAAGCTTTCTTT. Protein: CASSPHPRNTEAFF.

This clone was seen just once. The gene calls are TRBV19 and TRBJ1-5; 9 nucleotides line up with TRBD1. In germline, CDR1 is LNHDA, CDR2 SQIVND (reference sequence). V was pared by 5 bases and J by 7 bases, with 12 bases of the junction left unmatched. The CDR3 has 16 amino acids. CDR3 coding DNA: TGTGCCAGTAGTTACCGGGACAGGGACCTCAAGCAGCCCCAGCATTTT. It translates to CASSYRDRDLKQPQHF.

This clone has only one observation. This chain connects TRBV18 to TRBJ2-7; 11 nucleotides align to TRBD1. The germline CDR1 and CDR2 sequences are KGHSH and LQKENI. CDR3 length: 15 amino acids. The V gene end was trimmed by 5 bases and the J gene end by 1 base; junction bases not matched to a gene: 4. The CDR3 bases are TGTGCCAGCTCATCCCGGGACAGGGGGTCCTACGAGCAGTACTTC. Its translation is CASSSRDRGSYEQYF.

The CDR3 protein is CASSIMAGEAKFYGYTF. The CDR3 region has the DNA TGTGCCAGTAGTATCATGGCAGGTGAAGCCAAATTCTATGGCTACACCTTC. This chain links TRBV19 with TRBJ1-2, with D hard to call. The CDR3 loop spans 17 amino acids. Germline V gene sequence: CDR1 LNHDA, CDR2 SQIVND (reference sequence). Trimming took off 3 bases at V and 4 bases at J, with 21 bases between the two ends.

The J gene is TRBJ2-3, the V gene TRBV5-6, with TRBD2 as a possible D gene (8 bases). Germline CDR1 reads SGHDT; CDR2 reads YYEEEE. With 7 bases removed from V and 2 bases from J, the gap between germline ends came to 17 bases. The CDR3 has 15 amino acids. This CDR3 is CASAAGDSVTDTQYF. CDR3 DNA sequence: TGTGCCAGCGCAGCGGGGGACAGCGTCACAGATACGCAGTATTTT.

CDR3 loop: CASSQAAGLFVGGYTF. The CDR3 coding sequence is TGCGCCAGCAGCCAAGCCGCGGGACTGTTCGTAGGTGGCTACACCTTC. This chain links TRBV4-3 with TRBJ1-2, with D perhaps matching TRBD1 (5 bases). CDR1 and CDR2 from the germline V gene are LGHNA and YSLEER. V gave up 1 base and J gave up 7 bases, with 19 bases separating them. The CDR3 extends over 16 amino acids.

The chain employs TRBV5-1 and TRBJ1-2; 7 bases map to TRBD1. The CDR3 sequence is 14 residues long. From germline, CDR1 is SGHRS and CDR2 YFSETQ. Germline trimming cut 0 bases from V and 8 bases from J; bases unmatched to any gene: 7. The CDR3 bases are TGCGCCAGCAGCTTGGGGACAGGCGGGGAAGGCTACACCTTC. It specifies CASSLGTGGEGYTF.

J is TRBJ1-6 and V is TRBV19; possible D gene TRBD1, 6 bases. V was shortened by 6 bases and J by 3 bases, with 9 bases between the two germline ends. Germline CDR1 and CDR2: LNHDA and SQIVND (reference sequence). This CDR3 has 14 amino acids. The CDR3 sequence: CASSRTDYNSPLHF. CDR3 nucleotides: TGTGCCAGTAGCCGGACAGACTATAATTCACCCCTCCACTTT.

The chain couples TRBV20-1 to TRBJ1-4, with D unresolved. The germline gives CDR1 DFQATT, CDR2 SNEGSKA (reference sequence). Trimming shortened V by 7 bases and J by 4 bases, and 7 bases separated the two germline ends. The CDR3 covers 11 residues. CDR3 nucleotides: TGCAGTGTAGTAAATAATGAAAAACTGTTTTTT. Protein sequence: CSVVNNEKLFF.

Concerning this clone: Additional DNA sequences in this sample encode the identical CDR3. The chain couples TRBV28 to TRBJ2-5; tentatively, D is TRBD2 (5 bases). This CDR3 has 13 amino acids. Trimming removed 8 bases at V and 2 bases at J, with 12 bases between. Germline values: CDR1 MDHEN, CDR2 SYDVKM. The CDR3 loop reads CASLSRGQETQYF. The CDR3 nucleotides are TGTGCCAGCTTGTCTCGGGGACAAGAGACCCAGTACTTC.

V usage is TRBV29-1 and J usage is TRBJ2-1, with a tentative D call TRBD2 (6 bases). Germline CDR1 SQVTM, CDR2 ANQGSEA. This CDR3 has 11 amino acids. V lost 6 bases to trimming and J lost 10 bases, with 13 bases between them. The CDR3 protein is CSVGGREEQFF. The CDR3 DNA follows: TGCAGCGTCGGGGGTCGGGAGGAGCAGTTCTTC.

The chain combines TRBV5-1 with TRBJ2-5; D is perhaps TRBD1 or TRBD2 (5 bases each). Trimming removed 5 bases from V and 5 bases from J, with 13 bases in between. Per germline, CDR1 SGHRS and CDR2 YFSETQ. The CDR3 loop spans 13 amino acids. The CDR3 DNA reads as TGCGCCAGCAGGCTCGGGACCGCGGAGACCCAGTACTTC. It is translated as CASRLGTAETQYF.

This clone is a singleton in its sample. This chain connects TRBV10-3 to TRBJ2-7, with D possibly TRBD1 on 5 matching bases. CDR1 is ENHRY and CDR2 is SYGVKD in the germline V gene. V shed 8 bases and J shed 6 bases, with 17 bases lying between them. The CDR3 sequence is 13 residues long. Written as DNA, the CDR3 is TGTGCCATCTCACAAGGGGCTGGCGGCGAGCAGTACTTC. Translation gives CAISQGAGGEQYF.

The rearrangement links TRBV5-4 to TRBJ2-5, with a possible D match to TRBD2 (6 bases). The CDR3 totals 11 residues. The V end was cut by 2 bases, the J end by 7 bases, with 6 bases between. Germline CDR1 is SGHNT and CDR2 is YYREEE (reference sequence). The DNA for the CDR3 is TGTGCCAGCAGCTTCGGGGGGACCCAGTACTTC. Amino acids: CASSFGGTQYF. Looking up the rest from reference TRBV5-4 and TRBJ2-5 gives the full variable domain: ETGVTQSPTHLIKTRGQQVTLRCSSQSGHNTVSWYQQALGQGPQFIFQYYREEENGRGNFPPRFSGLQFPNYSSELNVNALELDDSALYLCASSFGGTQYFGPGTRLLVL.

The CDR3: CASSNGQANSPLHF. DNA of the CDR3: TGTGCCAGCAGCAACGGACAGGCTAATTCACCCCTCCACTTT. The gene calls are TRBV5-4 and TRBJ1-6, with 7 bases identical to TRBD1. Germline values: CDR1 SGHNT, CDR2 YYREEE (reference sequence). This CDR3 has 14 amino acids. Trimming cost V 4 bases and J 6 bases; bases outside gene matches: 4.

The chain is built from TRBV6-1 and TRBJ1-2; D gene unclear. CDR3 length: 14 amino acids. The germline V gene has CDR1 MNHNS and CDR2 SASEGT. Trimming cost V 1 base and J 4 bases, with 10 bases left between them. CDR3 protein: CASSEGPFSYGYTF. The CDR3 DNA follows: TGTGCCAGCAGTGAAGGGCCATTCAGCTATGGCTACACCTTC.

The chain is built from TRBV5-4 and TRBJ2-5, with 8 bases that match TRBD1. Per germline, CDR1 SGHNT and CDR2 YYREEE (reference sequence). This CDR3 has 14 residues. J was trimmed by 5 bases and V by 4 bases; bases with no gene match: 7. The CDR3 spells CASSEQGAGETQYF. The CDR3 DNA sequence: TGTGCCAGCAGCGAGCAGGGGGCGGGGGAGACCCAGTACTTC.